This TCR beta chain came from a study of T cell responses to AZD1222 COVID-19 vaccine. Study outcomes and limitations: Just five to seven AZD1222 recipients tested seropositive at baseline. Spike-specific TCRs gained breadth and depth after people received two AZD1222 doses. Close to half of all spike-specific TCRs reportedly target regions of the variants that are unmutated.

This clone was seen just once. Its antigen remains unknown. Data came from immunoSEQ multiplex PCR; TCRdb stores just in-frame clones and leaves some out. The sample lists 150,000 to 200,000 clones, roughly 91% occurring once. The CDR3 has 15 residues. V was shortened by 3 bases and J by 11 bases, with 17 bases between the two germline ends. CDR1 and CDR2 (germline): LGHNA, YNFKEQ. The source was peripheral blood, collected 28 days after the second AZD1222 dose. This receptor was obtained from an adult who received the AZD1222 COVID-19 vaccine. V usage is TRBV4-2 and J usage is TRBJ1-6; D perhaps matches TRBD1 (6 bases). The CDR3 is CASSHLRGRGTPLHF. CDR3 coding DNA: TGTGCCAGCAGCCACCTCAGGGGAAGAGGGACACCCCTCCACTTT.